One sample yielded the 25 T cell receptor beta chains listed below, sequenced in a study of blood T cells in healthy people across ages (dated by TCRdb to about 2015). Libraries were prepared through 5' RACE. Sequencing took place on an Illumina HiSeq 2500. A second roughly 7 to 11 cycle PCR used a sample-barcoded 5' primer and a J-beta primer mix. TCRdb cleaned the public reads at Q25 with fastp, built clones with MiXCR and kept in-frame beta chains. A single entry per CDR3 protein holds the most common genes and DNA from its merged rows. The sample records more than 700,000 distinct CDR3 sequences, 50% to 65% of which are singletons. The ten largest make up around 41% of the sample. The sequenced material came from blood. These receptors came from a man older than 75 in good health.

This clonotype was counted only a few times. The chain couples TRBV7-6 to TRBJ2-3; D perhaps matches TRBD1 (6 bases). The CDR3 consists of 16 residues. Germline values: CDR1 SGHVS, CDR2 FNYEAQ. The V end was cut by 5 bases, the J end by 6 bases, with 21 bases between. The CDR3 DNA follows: TGTGCCAGCAGCCCGACCAACGCAGGGGCTGGGGATACGCAGTATTTT. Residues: CASSPTNAGAGDTQYF.

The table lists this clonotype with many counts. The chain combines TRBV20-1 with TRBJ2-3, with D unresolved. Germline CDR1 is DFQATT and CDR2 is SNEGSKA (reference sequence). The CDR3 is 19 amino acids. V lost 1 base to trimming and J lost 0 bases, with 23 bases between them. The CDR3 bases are TGCAGTGCTAGAGGGCAATGGGTCCCATCACCAGCTAGCACAGATACGCAGTATTTT. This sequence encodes CSARGQWVPSPASTDTQYF.

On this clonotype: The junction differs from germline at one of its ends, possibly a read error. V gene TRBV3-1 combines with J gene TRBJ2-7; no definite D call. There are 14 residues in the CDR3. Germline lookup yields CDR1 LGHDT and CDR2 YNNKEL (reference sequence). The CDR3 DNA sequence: TGTGCCAGCAGCCATAGCAAGTCCTCCTGCGAGCAGTACTTC. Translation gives CASSHSKSSCEQYF.

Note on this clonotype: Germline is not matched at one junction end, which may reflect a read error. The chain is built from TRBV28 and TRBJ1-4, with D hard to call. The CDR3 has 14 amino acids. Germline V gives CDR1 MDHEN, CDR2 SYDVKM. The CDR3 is CASSLRAPYGKPFF. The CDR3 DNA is TGTGCCAGCAGTCTCCGGGCTCCATACGGAAAACCGTTTTTT.

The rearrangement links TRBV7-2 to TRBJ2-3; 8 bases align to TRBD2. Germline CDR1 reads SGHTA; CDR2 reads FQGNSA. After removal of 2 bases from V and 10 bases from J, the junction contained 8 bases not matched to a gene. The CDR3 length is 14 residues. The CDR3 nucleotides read TGTGCCAGCAGCTTACCCGAAAGCGGGAGAGCGCAGTATTTT. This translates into CASSLPESGRAQYF.

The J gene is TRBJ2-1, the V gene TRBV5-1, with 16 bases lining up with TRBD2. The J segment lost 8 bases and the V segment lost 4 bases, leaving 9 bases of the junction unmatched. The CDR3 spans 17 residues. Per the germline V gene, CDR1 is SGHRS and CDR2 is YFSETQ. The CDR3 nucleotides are TGCGCCAGCAGCCCGGGGACTAGCGGGAGGGCCTGGGATGAGCAGTTCTTC. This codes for CASSPGTSGRAWDEQFF. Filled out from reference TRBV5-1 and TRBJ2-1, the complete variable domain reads KAGVTQTPRYLIKTRGQQVTLSCSPISGHRSVSWYQQTPGQGLQFLFEYFSETQRNKGNFPGRFSGRQFSNSRSEMNVSTLELGDSALYLCASSPGTSGRAWDEQFFGPGTRLTVL.

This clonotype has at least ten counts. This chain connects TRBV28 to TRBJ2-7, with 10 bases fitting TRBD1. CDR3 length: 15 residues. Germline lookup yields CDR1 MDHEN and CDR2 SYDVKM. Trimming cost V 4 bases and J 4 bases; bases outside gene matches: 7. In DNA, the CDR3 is TGTGCCAGCAGTTCGGCCGGGACAGGGGAATACGAGCAGTACTTC. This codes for CASSSAGTGEYEQYF.

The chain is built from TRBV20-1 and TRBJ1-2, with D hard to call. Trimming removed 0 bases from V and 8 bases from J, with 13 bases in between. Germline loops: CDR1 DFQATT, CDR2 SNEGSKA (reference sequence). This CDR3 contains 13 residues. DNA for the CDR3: TGCAGTGCTAGAGATCCCTCTAACTCCGGCTACACCTTC. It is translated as CSARDPSNSGYTF.

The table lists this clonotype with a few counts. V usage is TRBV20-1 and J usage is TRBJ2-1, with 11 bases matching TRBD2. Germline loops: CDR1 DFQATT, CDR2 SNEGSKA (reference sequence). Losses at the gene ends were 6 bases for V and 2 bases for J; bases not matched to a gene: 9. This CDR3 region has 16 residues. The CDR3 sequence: CSALDLGLAAYNEQFF. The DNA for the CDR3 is TGCAGTGCACTCGACCTGGGACTAGCGGCCTACAATGAGCAGTTCTTC.

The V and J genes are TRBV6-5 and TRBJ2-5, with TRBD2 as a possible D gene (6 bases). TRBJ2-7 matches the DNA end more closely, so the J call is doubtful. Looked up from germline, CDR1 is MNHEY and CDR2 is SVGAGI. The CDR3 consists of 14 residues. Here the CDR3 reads CASSLGLTRSEQYF. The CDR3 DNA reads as TGTGCCAGCAGTTTGGGACTGACTAGAAGCGAGCAGTACTTC.

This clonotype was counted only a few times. The CDR3 coding sequence is TGTGCCATCAGTGAAATACTAGCGACCATCTCCTACGAGCAGTACTTC. Translated, it gives CAISEILATISYEQYF. The V gene is TRBV10-3, the J gene TRBJ2-7, with 7 bases lining up with TRBD2. The CDR3 extends over 16 amino acids. Germline CDR1 ENHRY, CDR2 SYGVKD. The J segment lost 0 bases and the V segment lost 3 bases, leaving 8 bases of the junction unmatched.

In DNA, the CDR3 is TGCAGTGCGAGGGACTCCCCGAGGGGCGAGCAGTACTTC. It specifies CSARDSPRGEQYF. The V and J genes are TRBV20-1 and TRBJ2-5; maybe TRBD2 (6 bases). Gene TRBJ2-7 matches the end of the DNA better, so the J call may be wrong. CDR3 length: 13 amino acids. Per germline, CDR1 DFQATT and CDR2 SNEGSKA (reference sequence).

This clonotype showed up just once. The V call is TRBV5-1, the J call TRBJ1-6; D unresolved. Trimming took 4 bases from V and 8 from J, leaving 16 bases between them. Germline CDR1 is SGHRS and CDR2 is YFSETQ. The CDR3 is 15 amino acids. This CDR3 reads CASSLLEYGDSPLHF. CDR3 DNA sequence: TGCGCCAGCAGCCTGTTGGAATATGGGGATTCACCCCTCCACTTT.

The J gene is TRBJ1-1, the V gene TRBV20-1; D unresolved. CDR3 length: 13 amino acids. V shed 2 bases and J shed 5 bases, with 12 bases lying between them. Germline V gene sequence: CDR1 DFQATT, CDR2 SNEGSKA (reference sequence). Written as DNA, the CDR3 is TGCAGTGCTAGACGGGGAGGGAAGACTGAAGCTTTCTTT. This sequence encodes CSARRGGKTEAFF.

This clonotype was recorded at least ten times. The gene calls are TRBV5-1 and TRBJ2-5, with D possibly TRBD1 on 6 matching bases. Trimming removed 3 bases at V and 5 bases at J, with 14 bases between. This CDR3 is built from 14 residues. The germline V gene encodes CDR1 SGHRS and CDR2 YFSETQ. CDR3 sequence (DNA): TGCGCCAGCAGCTACAACGTTGGACAGGAGACCCAGTACTTC. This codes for CASSYNVGQETQYF.

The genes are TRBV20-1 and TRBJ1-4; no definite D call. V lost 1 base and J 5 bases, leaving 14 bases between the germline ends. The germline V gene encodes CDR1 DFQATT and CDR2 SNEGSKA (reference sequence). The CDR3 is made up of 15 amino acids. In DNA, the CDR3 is TGCAGTGCTAGAGTATTGGGCGGCCTAAATGAAAAACTGTTTTTT. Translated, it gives CSARVLGGLNEKLFF.

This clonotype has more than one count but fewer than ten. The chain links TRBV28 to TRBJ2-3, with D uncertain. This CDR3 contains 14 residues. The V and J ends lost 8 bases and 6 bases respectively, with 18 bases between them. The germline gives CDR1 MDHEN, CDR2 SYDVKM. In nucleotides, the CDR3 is TGTGCCAGCTATTCACGTTGGAGCAGTGATACGCAGTATTTT. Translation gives CASYSRWSSDTQYF.

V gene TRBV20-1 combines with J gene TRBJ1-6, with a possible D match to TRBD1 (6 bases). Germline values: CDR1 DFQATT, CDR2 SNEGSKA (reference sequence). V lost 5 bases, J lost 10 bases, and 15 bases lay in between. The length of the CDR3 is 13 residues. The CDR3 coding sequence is TGCAGTGCTGAGGGGGGTTTGAACTCACCCCTCCACTTT. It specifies CSAEGGLNSPLHF.

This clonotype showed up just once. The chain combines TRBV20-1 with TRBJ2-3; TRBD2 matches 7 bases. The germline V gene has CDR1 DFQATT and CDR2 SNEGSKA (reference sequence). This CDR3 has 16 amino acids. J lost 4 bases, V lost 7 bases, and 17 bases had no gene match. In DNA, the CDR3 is TGCAGTGGAGAGGCGGGAGTGGGGGGAGGCGCAGATACGCAGTATTTT. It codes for CSGEAGVGGGADTQYF.

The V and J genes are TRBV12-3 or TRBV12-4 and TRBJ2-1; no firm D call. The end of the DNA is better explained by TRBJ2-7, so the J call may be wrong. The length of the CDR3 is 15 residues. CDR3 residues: CASSLTLDQLREQYF. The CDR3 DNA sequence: TGTGCCAGCAGTTTAACCTTGGACCAGTTGCGTGAGCAGTACTTC.

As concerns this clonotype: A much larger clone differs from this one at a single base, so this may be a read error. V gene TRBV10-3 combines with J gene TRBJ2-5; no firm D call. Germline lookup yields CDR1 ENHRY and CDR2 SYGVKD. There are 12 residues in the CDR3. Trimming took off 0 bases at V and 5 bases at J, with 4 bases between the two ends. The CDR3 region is CAISESGETQYF. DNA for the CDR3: TGTGCCATCAGTGAGTCGGGGGAGACCCAGTACTTC.

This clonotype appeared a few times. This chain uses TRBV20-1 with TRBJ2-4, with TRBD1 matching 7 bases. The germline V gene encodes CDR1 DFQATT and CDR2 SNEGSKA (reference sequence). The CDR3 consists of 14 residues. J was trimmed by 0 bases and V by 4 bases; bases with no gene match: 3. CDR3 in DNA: TGCAGTGCTAAGGGACAGTTAGCCAAAAACATTCAGTACTTC. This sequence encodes CSAKGQLAKNIQYF.

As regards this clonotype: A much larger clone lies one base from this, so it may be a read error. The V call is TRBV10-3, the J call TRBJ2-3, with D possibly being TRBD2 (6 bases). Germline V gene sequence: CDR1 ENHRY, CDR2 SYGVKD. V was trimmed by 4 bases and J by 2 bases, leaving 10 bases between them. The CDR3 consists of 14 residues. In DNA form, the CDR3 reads TGTGCCATCAGTGCGGAGGGGTACACAGATACGCAGTATTTT. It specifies CAISAEGYTDTQYF.

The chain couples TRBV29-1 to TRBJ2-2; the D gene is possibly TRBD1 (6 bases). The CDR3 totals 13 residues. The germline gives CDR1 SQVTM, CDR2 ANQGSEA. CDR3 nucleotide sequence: TGCGGCTCCTTACAGGGGAACACCGGGGAGCTGTTTTTT. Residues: CGSLQGNTGELFF.

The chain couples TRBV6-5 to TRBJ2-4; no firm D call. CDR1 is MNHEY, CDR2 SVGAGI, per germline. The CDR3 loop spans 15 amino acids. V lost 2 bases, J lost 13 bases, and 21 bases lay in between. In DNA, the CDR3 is TGTGCCAGCAGTTACGATGGGTCTCCCTTAAATGAGCAGTACTTC. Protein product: CASSYDGSPLNEQYF.